Below, 16 T cell receptor beta chains from the same sample are listed, as sequenced in a study of identical twins. MiXCR, applied by TCRdb to the 5' RACE reads, yields one record per CDR3 protein. The sample holds some 790,000 distinct CDR3 sequences, roughly 18% seen once. These data were also filed under a second study, of T cells expressing NK-cell markers.

The specimen sequenced was PBMCs. The receptors originated from a woman aged 18-35 years in good health.

This clonotype came up many times. The chain joins TRBV5-6 to TRBJ2-1, with 12 bases that match TRBD1. Germline V gene data show CDR1 as SGHDT and CDR2 as YYEEEE. The CDR3 extends over 17 amino acids. V lost 1 base to trimming and J lost 4 bases; unmatched junction nucleotides: 6. As DNA, the CDR3 is TGTGCCAGCAGCTTGCGGTGGGGACAGGGGGCTTACAATGAGCAGTTCTTC. Translating gives CASSLRWGQGAYNEQFF.

This clonotype was observed a handful of times. The V and J genes are TRBV10-3 and TRBJ1-4; 9 bases fit TRBD1. Germline CDR1 is ENHRY and CDR2 is SYGVKD. CDR3 length: 15 amino acids. Trimming removed 2 bases from V and 5 bases from J; junction bases left unmatched: 3. Written as DNA, the CDR3 is TGTGCCATCAGTGAGACCGGGACAGGGAATGAAAAACTGTTTTTT. The encoded protein is CAISETGTGNEKLFF.

J is TRBJ2-7 and V is TRBV6-1; possibly TRBD1 for D (6 bases). The CDR3 runs to 13 residues. Deletions cut 6 bases from V and 5 bases from J, with 14 bases between. Per germline, CDR1 MNHNS and CDR2 SASEGT. The DNA for the CDR3 is TGTGCCAGCAGACCGAACAGGGCGCACGAGCAGTACTTC. It encodes CASRPNRAHEQYF.

This chain uses TRBV12-3 or TRBV12-4 with TRBJ1-1; TRBD1 matches at 10 bases. V lost 8 bases and J lost 10; bases outside the gene matches: 10. The CDR3 has 13 amino acids. The CDR3 DNA sequence: TGTGCCAGCTCTCTCACCGACAGGGGGCTAGCTTTCTTT. It is translated as CASSLTDRGLAFF.

This clonotype was seen only a few times. V usage is TRBV5-1 and J usage is TRBJ2-7; the match to TRBD1 covers 7 bases. The V gene's germline CDR1 is SGHRS and CDR2 YFSETQ. V shed 4 bases, J shed 5 bases, and the junction held 12 bases outside the gene matches. The CDR3 has 15 amino acids. The CDR3 nucleotides are TGCGCCAGCAGCCGAGGGGACAGCGCCCACCACGAGCAGTACTTC. Its protein product is CASSRGDSAHHEQYF.

The chain links TRBV20-1 to TRBJ2-6, with 10 bases that match TRBD2. From germline, CDR1 is DFQATT and CDR2 SNEGSKA (reference sequence). The CDR3 runs 18 residues. The junction had 7 bases not matched to a gene; V was cut back by 2 bases and J by 0 bases. The CDR3 DNA reads TGCAGTGCTAGAAATCCTAGCGGGAGTCCCTCTGGGGCCAACGTCCTGACTTTC. Residues: CSARNPSGSPSGANVLTF.

This clonotype was found a few times. This chain uses TRBV15 with TRBJ2-2; weak D call: TRBD2 (5 bases). This CDR3 region has 14 residues. Germline V gene lookup returns CDR1 LNHNV and CDR2 YYDKDF (reference sequence). The germline V and J ends were trimmed by 0 bases and 7 bases, with 9 bases remaining between them. As DNA, the CDR3 is TGTGCCACCAGCAGAGATCCAAGCGGCGGGGAGCTGTTTTTT. The encoded protein is CATSRDPSGGELFF.

This rearrangement joins TRBV7-2 to TRBJ2-3; D is undetermined. The CDR3 covers 14 residues. Trimming took 0 bases from V and 2 from J, leaving 6 bases between them. Germline V CDR1 and CDR2: SGHTA, FQGNSA. The CDR3 region is CASSLAYNTDTQYF. The CDR3 nucleotides read TGTGCCAGCAGCTTAGCGTATAACACAGATACGCAGTATTTT. The full variable domain, completed using reference TRBV7-2 and TRBJ2-3, is GAGVSQSPSNKVTEKGKDVELRCDPISGHTALYWYRQSLGQGLEFLIYFQGNSAPDKSGLPSDRFSAERTGGSVSTLTIQRTQQEDSAVYLCASSLAYNTDTQYFGPGTRLTVL.

This clonotype showed up just a few times. The chain joins TRBV10-2 to TRBJ2-1; TRBD2 matches 7 bases. The germline V gene has CDR1 WSHSY and CDR2 SAAADI. V trimming: 5 bases; J trimming: 4 bases; junction bases outside the gene matches: 17. The CDR3 spans 18 residues. In nucleotides, the CDR3 is TGCGCCAGCAGTCCCTCTCTAGCGGACACTAAATCTTACAATGAGCAGTTCTTC. Amino acid sequence: CASSPSLADTKSYNEQFF.

The chain couples TRBV9 to TRBJ2-7; no clear D gene. The CDR3 is 14 residues long. Germline lookup yields CDR1 SGDLS and CDR2 YYNGEE. V dropped 3 bases and J dropped 2 bases, with 12 bases sitting between them. The CDR3 protein is CASSAAGQTYEQYF. CDR3 in DNA: TGTGCCAGCAGCGCAGCCGGGCAAACCTACGAGCAGTACTTC.

This clonotype was picked up a small number of times. The V gene is TRBV20-1, the J gene TRBJ2-3, with D tentatively TRBD2 (6 bases). This CDR3 is built from 13 residues. The V end was cut by 6 bases, the J end by 5 bases, with 15 bases between. Per the germline V gene, CDR1 is DFQATT and CDR2 is SNEGSKA (reference sequence). The CDR3 reads CSAGLGSGDTQYF. The CDR3 region has the DNA TGCAGTGCCGGCCTCGGGAGTGGAGATACGCAGTATTTT.

The chain carries TRBV5-5 and TRBJ2-2; D ambiguous. Germline V lookup: CDR1 SGHKS, CDR2 YYEKEE (reference sequence). The CDR3 consists of 15 residues. Trimming stripped 1 base from V and 4 bases from J, with 11 bases between. The CDR3 protein is CASSLMGKRTGELFF. The CDR3 DNA reads TGTGCCAGCAGCTTGATGGGGAAGCGCACCGGGGAGCTGTTTTTT.

The chain uses TRBV5-1 and TRBJ2-7; the D is unclear. Trimming pared 0 bases from V and 5 bases from J, leaving 9 bases between. The CDR3 length is 13 residues. Germline V gene data show CDR1 as SGHRS and CDR2 as YFSETQ. The CDR3 DNA follows: TGCGCCAGCAGCTTGGCCAGGAGCCACGAGCAGTACTTC. Translating it yields CASSLARSHEQYF.

The chain joins TRBV12-3 or TRBV12-4 to TRBJ2-7, with D unclear. The CDR3 spans 13 residues. Trimming cost V 5 bases and J 2 bases, with 10 bases left between them. CDR3 loop: CASSRLLTYEQYF. DNA for the CDR3: TGTGCCAGCAGTCGACTTCTTACCTACGAGCAGTACTTC.

The chain couples TRBV11-2 to TRBJ2-1, with no clear D. The V gene lost 1 base and the J gene lost 12 bases, with 7 bases spanning the gap. Germline CDR1 is SGHAT and CDR2 is FQNNGV. CDR3 length: 11 amino acids. For the CDR3, the DNA is TGTGCCAGCAGCTTAGGGGTGCCGCAGTTCTTC. Protein: CASSLGVPQFF.

This clonotype was seen a handful of times. CDR3 residues: CASSFRVAKNIQYF. The CDR3 DNA is TGTGCCAGCAGTTTTCGGGTAGCCAAAAACATTCAGTACTTC. This chain uses TRBV12-3 or TRBV12-4 with TRBJ2-4; D not certain. CDR3 length equals 14 residues. V was cut by 3 bases and J by 0 bases, with 6 bases left in between.